The entry that follows covers one T cell receptor beta chain sequence. Trimming removed 1 base at V and 3 bases at J, with 11 bases between. This CDR3 comprises 15 residues. Germline values: CDR1 MNHEY, CDR2 SMNVEV (reference sequence). The sample is drawn from a study of blood T cell repertoires in COVID-19. Study-wide context: The United States, Italy and Spain provided the acute and convalescent COVID-19 samples. T cells, B-cell-depleted T cells, or PBMCs provided the cDNA or gDNA that served as material.

Original handling: Reference gene primer amplification gave estimated nucleated cell counts. Generated by immunoSEQ multiplex PCR, the TCRdb table keeps only in-frame clones and is missing some. The DNA was the basis for D and trimming; V, J and clone size are from that table. This sample carries some 240,000 clones, roughly 89% of them seen once, and the ten largest clones take about 4.5%. V gene TRBV27 combines with J gene TRBJ2-3; a weak D match, TRBD1 (5 bases). This clonotype was obtained from a woman in her 40s who had recovered from COVID-19. The sequencing input was peripheral blood. This chain's CDR3 is CASSLYAGFTDTQYF. DNA for the CDR3: TGTGCCAGCAGTTTATACGCAGGGTTTACAGATACGCAGTATTTT.